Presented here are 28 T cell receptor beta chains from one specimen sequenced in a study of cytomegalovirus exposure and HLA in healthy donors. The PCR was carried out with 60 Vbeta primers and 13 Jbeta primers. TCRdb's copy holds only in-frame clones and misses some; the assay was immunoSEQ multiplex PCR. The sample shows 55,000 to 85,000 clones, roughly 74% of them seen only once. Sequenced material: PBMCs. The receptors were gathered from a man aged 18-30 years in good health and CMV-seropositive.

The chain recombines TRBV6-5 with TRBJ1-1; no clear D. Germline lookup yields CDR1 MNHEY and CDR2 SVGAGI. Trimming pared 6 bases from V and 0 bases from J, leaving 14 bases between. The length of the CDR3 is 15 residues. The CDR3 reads CASRNGVTMNTEAFF. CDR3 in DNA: TGTGCCAGCAGAAACGGGGTCACCATGAACACTGAAGCTTTCTTT.

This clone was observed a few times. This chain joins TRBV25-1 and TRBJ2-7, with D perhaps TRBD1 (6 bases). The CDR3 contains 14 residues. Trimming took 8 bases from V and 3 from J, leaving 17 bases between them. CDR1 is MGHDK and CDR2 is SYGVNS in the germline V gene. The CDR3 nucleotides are TGTGCCAGCCAACCCCCGGACAGTTTCTACGAGCAGTACTTC. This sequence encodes CASQPPDSFYEQYF.

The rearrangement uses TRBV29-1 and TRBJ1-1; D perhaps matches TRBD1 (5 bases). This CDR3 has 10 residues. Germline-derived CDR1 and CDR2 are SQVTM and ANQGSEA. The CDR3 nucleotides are TGCAGTACCCGGGGGGGGAGAGCTTTCTTT. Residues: CSTRGGRAFF.

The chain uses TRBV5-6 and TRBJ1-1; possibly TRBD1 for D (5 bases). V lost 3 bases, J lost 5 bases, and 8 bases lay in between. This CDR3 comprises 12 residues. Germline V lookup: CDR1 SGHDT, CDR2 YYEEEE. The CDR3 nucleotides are TGTGCCAGCAGCTCCGGGGGGACTGAAGCTTTCTTT. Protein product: CASSSGGTEAFF.

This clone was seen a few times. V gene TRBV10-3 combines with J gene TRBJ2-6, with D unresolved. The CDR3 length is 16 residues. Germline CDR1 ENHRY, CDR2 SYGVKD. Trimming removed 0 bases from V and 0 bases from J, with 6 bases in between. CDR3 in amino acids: CAISESRSSGANVLTF. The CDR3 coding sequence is TGTGCCATCAGTGAGTCGCGTTCCTCTGGGGCCAACGTCCTGACTTTC.

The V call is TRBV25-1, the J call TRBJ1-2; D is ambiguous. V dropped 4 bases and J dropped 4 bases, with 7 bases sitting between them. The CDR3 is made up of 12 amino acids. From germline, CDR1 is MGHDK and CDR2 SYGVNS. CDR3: CASSVAGYGYTF. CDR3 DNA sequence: TGTGCCAGCAGTGTTGCAGGCTATGGCTACACCTTC.

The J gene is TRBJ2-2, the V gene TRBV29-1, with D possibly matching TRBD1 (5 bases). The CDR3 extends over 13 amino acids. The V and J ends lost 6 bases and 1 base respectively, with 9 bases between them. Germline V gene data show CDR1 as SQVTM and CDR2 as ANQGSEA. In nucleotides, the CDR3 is TGCAGCGTGGACACAATGAACACCGGGGAGCTGTTTTTT. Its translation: CSVDTMNTGELFF.

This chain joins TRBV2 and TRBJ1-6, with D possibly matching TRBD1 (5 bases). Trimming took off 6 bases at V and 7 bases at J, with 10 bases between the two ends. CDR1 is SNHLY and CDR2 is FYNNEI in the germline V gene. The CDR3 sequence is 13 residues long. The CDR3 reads CASSSEGNSPLHF. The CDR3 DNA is TGTGCCAGCAGCTCGGAGGGGAATTCACCCCTCCACTTT.

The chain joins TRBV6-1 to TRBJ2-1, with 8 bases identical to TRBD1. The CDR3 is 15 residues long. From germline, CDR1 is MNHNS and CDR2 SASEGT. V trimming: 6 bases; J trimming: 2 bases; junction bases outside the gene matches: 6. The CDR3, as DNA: TGTGCCAGCAGCGACGGGACAGGCCCCTACAATGAGCAGTTCTTC. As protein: CASSDGTGPYNEQFF.

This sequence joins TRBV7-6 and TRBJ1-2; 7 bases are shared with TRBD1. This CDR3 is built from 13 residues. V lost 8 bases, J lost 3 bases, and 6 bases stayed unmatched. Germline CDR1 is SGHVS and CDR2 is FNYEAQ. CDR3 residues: CASGRQGDYGYTF. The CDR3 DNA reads TGTGCCAGCGGCCGACAGGGTGACTATGGCTACACCTTC.

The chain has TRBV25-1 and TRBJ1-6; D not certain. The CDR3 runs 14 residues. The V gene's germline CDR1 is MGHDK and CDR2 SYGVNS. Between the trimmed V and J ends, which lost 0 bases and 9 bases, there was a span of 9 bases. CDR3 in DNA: TGTGCCAGCAGTGAATATTGGGCCCCTTCACCCCTCCACTTT. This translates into CASSEYWAPSPLHF.

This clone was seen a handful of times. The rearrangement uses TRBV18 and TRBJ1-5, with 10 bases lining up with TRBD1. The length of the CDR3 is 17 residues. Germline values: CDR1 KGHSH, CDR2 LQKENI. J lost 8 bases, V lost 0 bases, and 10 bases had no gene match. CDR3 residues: CASSPPYRDRGRKPQHF. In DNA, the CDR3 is TGTGCCAGCTCACCACCGTACCGGGACAGGGGCCGTAAGCCCCAGCATTTT.

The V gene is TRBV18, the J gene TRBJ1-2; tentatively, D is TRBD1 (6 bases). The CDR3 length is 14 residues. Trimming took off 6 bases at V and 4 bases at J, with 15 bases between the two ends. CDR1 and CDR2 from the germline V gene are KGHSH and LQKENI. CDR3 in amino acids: CASSPGASGYGYTF. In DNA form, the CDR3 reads TGTGCCAGCTCCCCAGGGGCTAGTGGCTATGGCTACACCTTC.

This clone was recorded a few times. CDR3 nucleotides: TGTGCCAGCTCACCCGGACAGGGGGCTAATGAGCAGTTCTTC. Its translation: CASSPGQGANEQFF. This rearrangement joins TRBV18 to TRBJ2-1; 11 bases are shared with TRBD1. CDR1 is KGHSH and CDR2 is LQKENI in the germline V gene. The CDR3 length is 14 residues. The junction had 2 bases not matched to a gene; V was cut back by 3 bases and J by 7 bases.

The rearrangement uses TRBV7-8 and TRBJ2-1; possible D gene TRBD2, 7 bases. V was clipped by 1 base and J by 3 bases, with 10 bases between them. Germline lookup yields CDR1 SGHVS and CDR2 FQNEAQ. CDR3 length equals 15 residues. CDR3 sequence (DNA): TGTGCCAGCAGCTTAGTCGGGGGGCTCTACAATGAGCAGTTCTTC. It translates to CASSLVGGLYNEQFF. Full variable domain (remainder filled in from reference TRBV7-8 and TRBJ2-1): GAGVSQSPRYKVAKRGQDVALRCDPISGHVSLFWYQQALGQGPEFLTYFQNEAQLDKSGLPSDRFFAERPEGSVSTLKIQRTQQEDSAVYLCASSLVGGLYNEQFFGPGTRLTVL.

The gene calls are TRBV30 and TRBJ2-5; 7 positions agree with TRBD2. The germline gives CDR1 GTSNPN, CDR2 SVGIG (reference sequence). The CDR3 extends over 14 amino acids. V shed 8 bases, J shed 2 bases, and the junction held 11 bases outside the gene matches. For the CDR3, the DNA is TGTGCCATTCTACCGGCGGGAGTTCAAGAGACCCAGTACTTC. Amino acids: CAILPAGVQETQYF.

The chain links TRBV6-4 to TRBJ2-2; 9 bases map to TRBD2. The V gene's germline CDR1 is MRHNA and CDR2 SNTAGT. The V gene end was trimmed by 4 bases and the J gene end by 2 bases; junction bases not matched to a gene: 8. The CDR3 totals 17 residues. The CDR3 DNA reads TGTGCCAGCAGTGCCGAGAGCGGGGGGTTCAACACCGGGGAGCTGTTTTTT. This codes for CASSAESGGFNTGELFF.

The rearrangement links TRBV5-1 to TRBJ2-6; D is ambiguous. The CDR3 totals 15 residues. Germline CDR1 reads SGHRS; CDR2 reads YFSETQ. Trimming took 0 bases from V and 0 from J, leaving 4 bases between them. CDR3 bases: TGCGCCAGCAGCTTGGATAGCTCTGGGGCCAACGTCCTGACTTTC. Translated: CASSLDSSGANVLTF.

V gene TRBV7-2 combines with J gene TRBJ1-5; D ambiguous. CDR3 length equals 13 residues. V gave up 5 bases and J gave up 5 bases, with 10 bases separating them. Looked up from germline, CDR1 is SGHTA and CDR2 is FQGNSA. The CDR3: CASSVDRDQPQHF. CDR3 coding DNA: TGTGCCAGCAGCGTCGACCGGGATCAGCCCCAGCATTTT.

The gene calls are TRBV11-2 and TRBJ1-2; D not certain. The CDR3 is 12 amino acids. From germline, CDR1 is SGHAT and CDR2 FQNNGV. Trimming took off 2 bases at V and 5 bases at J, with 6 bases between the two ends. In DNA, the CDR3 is TGTGCCAGCAGCTTAAACAGTTATGGCTACACCTTC. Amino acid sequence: CASSLNSYGYTF.

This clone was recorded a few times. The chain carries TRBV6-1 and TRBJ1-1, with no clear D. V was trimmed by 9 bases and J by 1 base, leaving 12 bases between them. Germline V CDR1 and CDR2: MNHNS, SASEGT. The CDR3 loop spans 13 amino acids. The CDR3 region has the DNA TGTGCCAGTACCCCGGGAAAGAACACTGAAGCTTTCTTT. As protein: CASTPGKNTEAFF.

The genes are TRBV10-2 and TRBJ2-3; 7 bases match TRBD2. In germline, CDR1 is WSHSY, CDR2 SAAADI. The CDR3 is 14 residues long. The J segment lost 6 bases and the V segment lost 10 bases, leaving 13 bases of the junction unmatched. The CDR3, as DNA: TGCGCCAACTCACCTGGGACTACATCTGATACGCAGTATTTT. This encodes CANSPGTTSDTQYF.

CDR3 protein: CASSIGTEYGYTF. In DNA form, the CDR3 reads TGTGCCAGCAGCATCGGGACAGAGTATGGCTACACCTTC. This rearrangement joins TRBV9 to TRBJ1-2, with 7 nucleotides matching TRBD1. J gave up 5 bases and V 4 bases, and 5 bases lay outside the gene matches. Germline V gene lookup returns CDR1 SGDLS and CDR2 YYNGEE. The CDR3 runs 13 residues.

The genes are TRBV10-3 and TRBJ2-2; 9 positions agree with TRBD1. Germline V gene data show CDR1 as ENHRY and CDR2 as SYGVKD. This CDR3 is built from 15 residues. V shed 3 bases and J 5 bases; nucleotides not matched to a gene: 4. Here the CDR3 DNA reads TGTGCCATCAGTGACCGGGACAGGGATACCGGGGAGCTGTTTTTT. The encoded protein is CAISDRDRDTGELFF.

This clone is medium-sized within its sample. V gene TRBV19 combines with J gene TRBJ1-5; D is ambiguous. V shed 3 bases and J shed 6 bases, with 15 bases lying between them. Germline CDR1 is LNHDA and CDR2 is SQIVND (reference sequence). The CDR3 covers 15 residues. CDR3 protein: CASSIGGNIGQPQHF. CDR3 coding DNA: TGTGCCAGTAGTATCGGAGGGAACATTGGTCAGCCCCAGCATTTT.

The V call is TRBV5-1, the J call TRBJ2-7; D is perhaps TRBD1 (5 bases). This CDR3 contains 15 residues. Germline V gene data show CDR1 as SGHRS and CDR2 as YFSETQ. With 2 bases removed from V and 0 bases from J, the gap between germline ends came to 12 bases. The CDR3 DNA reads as TGCGCCAGCAGCTTAGGAGACAGATTCTCCTACGAGCAGTACTTC. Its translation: CASSLGDRFSYEQYF.

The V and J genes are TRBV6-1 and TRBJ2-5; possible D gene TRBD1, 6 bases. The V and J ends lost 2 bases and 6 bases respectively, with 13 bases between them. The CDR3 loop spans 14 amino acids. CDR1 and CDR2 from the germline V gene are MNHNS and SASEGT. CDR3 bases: TGTGCCAGCAGTGAATATGCAGGGGAAAAGACCCAGTACTTC. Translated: CASSEYAGEKTQYF.

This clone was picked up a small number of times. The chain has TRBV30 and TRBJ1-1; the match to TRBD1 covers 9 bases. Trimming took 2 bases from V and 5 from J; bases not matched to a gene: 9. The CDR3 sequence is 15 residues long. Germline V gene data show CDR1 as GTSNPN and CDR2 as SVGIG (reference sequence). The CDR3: CAWSPKQGAVTEAFF. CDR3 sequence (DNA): TGTGCCTGGAGTCCCAAACAGGGGGCAGTGACTGAAGCTTTCTTT.